One and the same sample provided the 32 T cell receptor beta chains below, sequenced in a study of T cells in Graves' hyperthyroidism and ophthalmopathy. The CDR3 regions of TCR beta were amplified from RNA transcripts. TCR CDR3 underwent first-round RT-PCR with the HTBI primer set. MiXCR, run by TCRdb on the multiplex PCR reads, gives a single entry per CDR3 protein. The table shows some 490,000 distinct CDR3 sequences, with under 25% occurring only once. Material: blood. The receptors were sampled from an older woman with Graves' ophthalmopathy.

Ten or more counts support this clonotype. The chain employs TRBV11-2 and TRBJ1-1, with D unclear. Germline V gives CDR1 SGHAT, CDR2 FQNNGV. Between the trimmed V and J ends, which lost 1 base and 3 bases, there was a span of 3 bases. The CDR3 has 12 amino acids. As DNA, the CDR3 is TGTGCCAGCAGCTTAGTATACACTGAAGCTTTCTTT. Translation gives CASSLVYTEAFF.

The chain links TRBV7-9 to TRBJ2-5; the D is unclear. The CDR3 extends over 16 amino acids. Trimming cost V 5 bases and J 2 bases, with 18 bases left between them. Germline loops: CDR1 SEHNR, CDR2 FQNEAQ (reference sequence). The CDR3 nucleotides are TGTGCCAGCAGCCACGAAGGCCGGCCTGGTCAAGAGACCCAGTACTTC. Its protein is CASSHEGRPGQETQYF.

This clonotype occurred many times. This chain connects TRBV2 to TRBJ2-1; D unclear. CDR3 length: 13 residues. Germline CDR1 SNHLY, CDR2 FYNNEI. V lost 0 bases to trimming and J lost 3 bases, with 3 bases between them. CDR3 region: CASSEAGYNEQFF. In nucleotides, the CDR3 is TGTGCCAGCAGTGAAGCAGGCTACAATGAGCAGTTCTTC.

As regards this clonotype: The junction does not match germline at one end; this may be a read error. The chain carries TRBV5-1 and TRBJ1-4; TRBD1 might be the D (5 bases). Germline assignment: CDR1 SGHRS and CDR2 YFSETQ. The CDR3 is 14 amino acids. In DNA, the CDR3 is TGCGCCAGCAGCCCACAGGAAATTAATGAAAAACTGGTTTTT. The encoded protein is CASSPQEINEKLVF.

This clonotype has only a few counts. The rearrangement uses TRBV5-6 and TRBJ2-7, with D hard to call. The ends were cut back, 5 bases at V and 6 bases at J, with 18 bases in the middle. The CDR3 contains 14 residues. Germline V CDR1 and CDR2: SGHDT, YYEEEE. The CDR3 nucleotides read TGTGCCAGCAGTTCTCGGCTAGTCCAGGCCGAGCAGTACTTC. It yields the protein CASSSRLVQAEQYF.

This clonotype was recorded a few times. V is TRBV11-2 and J is TRBJ2-1; D remains ambiguous. The V end lost 4 bases, the J end lost 9 bases, and 13 bases lay between the germline ends. Looked up from germline, CDR1 is SGHAT and CDR2 is FQNNGV. The CDR3 contains 13 residues. The CDR3 DNA reads as TGTGCCAGCAGCTCTTCGGCCCCGTCTGAGCAGTTCTTC. It encodes CASSSSAPSEQFF. Full variable domain (rest looked up from reference TRBV11-2 and TRBJ2-1): EAGVAQSPRYKIIEKRQSVAFWCNPISGHATLYWYQQILGQGPKLLIQFQNNGVVDDSQLPKDRFSAERLKGVDSTLKIQPAKLEDSAVYLCASSSSAPSEQFFGPGTRLTVL.

This clonotype has a handful of counts. The V and J genes are TRBV6-2 or TRBV6-3 and TRBJ1-6; no firm D call. With 7 bases removed from V and 14 bases from J, the gap between germline ends came to 12 bases. CDR3 length: 11 residues. The germline gives CDR1 MNHEY, CDR2 SVGEGT. The CDR3 protein is CASKESRALHF. For the CDR3, the DNA is TGTGCCAGCAAGGAGTCCAGAGCCCTCCACTTT.

This clonotype was counted between two and nine times. The chain combines TRBV6-2 or TRBV6-3 with TRBJ2-1, with unresolved D. The CDR3 has 16 amino acids. V shed 6 bases and J shed 6 bases, with 21 bases lying between them. CDR1 MNHEY and CDR2 SVGEGT come from the germline V gene. CDR3 loop: CASRALNLRERNEQFF. CDR3 DNA: TGTGCCAGCAGAGCCCTGAACCTAAGAGAACGCAATGAGCAGTTCTTC.

V gene TRBV28 combines with J gene TRBJ2-5, with TRBD2 matching over 12 bases. CDR1 and CDR2 (germline): MDHEN, SYDVKM. This CDR3 has 16 residues. With V trimmed by 6 bases and J by 5 bases, 10 bases remained unmatched. The CDR3: CASSSLGLAGHETQYF. Written as DNA, the CDR3 is TGTGCCAGCAGCTCATTAGGACTAGCGGGACACGAGACCCAGTACTTC.

This clonotype occurred many times. This chain links TRBV12-3 or TRBV12-4 with TRBJ2-7; TRBD1 matches 7 bases. There are 12 residues in the CDR3. V trimming: 3 bases; J trimming: 9 bases; junction bases outside the gene matches: 5. CDR3 sequence reads: CASSFSGGWQYF. CDR3 nucleotides: TGTGCCAGCAGTTTCTCAGGGGGTTGGCAGTACTTC.

V is TRBV12-3 or TRBV12-4 and J is TRBJ2-7, with D unclear. The CDR3 is 13 amino acids. V was clipped by 5 bases and J by 4 bases, with 12 bases between them. This CDR3 reads CASSGAPRYEQYF. The CDR3 nucleotides are TGTGCCAGCAGTGGAGCGCCACGTTACGAGCAGTACTTC.

V is TRBV14 and J is TRBJ2-7; 7 positions match TRBD1. CDR1 and CDR2 (germline): SGHDN, FVKESK. There are 15 residues in the CDR3. The ends lost 0 bases at V and 5 bases at J; junction bases unmatched: 7. This chain's CDR3 is CASSQDAGGRNEQYF. The CDR3 DNA reads TGTGCCAGCAGCCAAGATGCAGGGGGAAGAAACGAGCAGTACTTC.

This clonotype was counted only a few times. At one of its ends the junction is not consistent with the germline gene, which may arise from a read error. V usage is TRBV15 and J usage is TRBJ2-3, with TRBD2 as a possible D gene (5 bases). Germline values: CDR1 LNHNV, CDR2 YYDKDF (reference sequence). The CDR3 consists of 13 residues. CDR3 coding DNA: TGTGCCACCAGCAGAGCTAGCACCGATACGCAGTATTTT. It translates to CATSRASTDTQYF.

This clonotype turned up a few times. The chain couples TRBV6-1 to TRBJ1-6; no definite D call. The CDR3 is 14 amino acids. V gave up 1 base and J gave up 6 bases, with 7 bases separating them. Germline CDR1 reads MNHNS; CDR2 reads SASEGT. CDR3 coding DNA: TGTGCCAGCAGTGAAGGGTTGGTTAATTCACCCCTCCACTTT. It encodes CASSEGLVNSPLHF.

The sample holds a few counts of this clonotype. The chain links TRBV12-3 or TRBV12-4 to TRBJ2-3; 11 positions agree with TRBD2. The CDR3 spans 15 residues. The trim removed 7 bases at V and 0 bases at J, leaving 3 bases unmatched. The CDR3: CASTRTSGSTDTQYF. In nucleotides, the CDR3 is TGTGCCAGCACCAGGACTAGCGGGAGCACAGATACGCAGTATTTT.

The rearrangement uses TRBV30 and TRBJ2-7, with D unclear. V was clipped by 3 bases and J by 0 bases, with 3 bases between them. In germline, CDR1 is GTSNPN, CDR2 SVGIG (reference sequence). The CDR3 loop spans 11 amino acids. The DNA for the CDR3 is TGTGCCTGGAGGGACTCCTACGAGCAGTACTTC. Translated, it gives CAWRDSYEQYF.

This clonotype was seen many times. The CDR3 here is CASSSAGGLNEQFF. CDR3 DNA: TGTGCCAGCAGTTCGGCAGGGGGCCTGAATGAGCAGTTCTTC. V usage is TRBV28 and J usage is TRBJ2-1; 8 bases agree with TRBD1. The germline V gene has CDR1 MDHEN and CDR2 SYDVKM. Unmatched junction bases numbered 6, after V lost 4 bases and J lost 7 bases. The CDR3 has 14 amino acids.

The chain combines TRBV27 with TRBJ2-5, with D perhaps matching TRBD2 (6 bases). Deletions cut 1 base from V and 4 bases from J, with 10 bases between. CDR3 length equals 14 residues. Germline CDR1 MNHEY, CDR2 SMNVEV (reference sequence). CDR3 coding DNA: TGTGCCAGCAGTTTATGGGGGGTAGGAGAGACCCAGTACTTC. Its translation: CASSLWGVGETQYF.

This clonotype occurred many times. The chain couples TRBV11-3 to TRBJ1-6; the D is unclear. Trimming shortened V by 1 base and J by 8 bases, and 6 bases separated the two germline ends. The CDR3 totals 13 residues. The V gene's germline CDR1 is SGHNT and CDR2 YENEEA. In nucleotides, the CDR3 is TGTGCCAGCAGCTTAGGTGTTGATTCACCCCTCCACTTT. Translating it yields CASSLGVDSPLHF.

Details on this clonotype: This could be a read error, since a much larger clone is one nucleotide away. V and J are TRBV30 and TRBJ1-4, with D maybe TRBD1 (5 bases). The CDR3 spans 14 residues. Trimming took 3 bases from V and 7 from J, leaving 15 bases between them. The germline V gene encodes CDR1 GTSNPN and CDR2 SVGIG (reference sequence). The CDR3 bases are TGTGCCTGGAGCCGACGGGGGGATGGTGAAAAACTGTTTTTT. Residues: CAWSRRGDGEKLFF. The full variable domain, its missing parts supplied by reference TRBV30 and TRBJ1-4, is SQTIHQWPATLVQPVGSPLSLECTVEGTSNPNLYWYRQAAGRGLQLLFYSVGIGQISSEVPQNLSASRPQDRQFILSSKKLLLSDSGFYLCAWSRRGDGEKLFFGSGTQLSVL.

A few counts support this clonotype. The V call is TRBV7-2, the J call TRBJ2-7; 9 bases are shared with TRBD2. Trimming took 5 bases from V and 2 from J; bases not matched to a gene: 13. Germline-derived CDR1 and CDR2 are SGHTA and FQGNSA. The CDR3 totals 17 residues. The CDR3: CASSHVRPQREAYEQYF. The CDR3 region has the DNA TGTGCCAGCAGCCACGTCCGCCCGCAGCGGGAGGCCTACGAGCAGTACTTC. The full variable domain, with the rest looked up from reference TRBV7-2 and TRBJ2-7, is GAGVSQSPSNKVTEKGKDVELRCDPISGHTALYWYRQSLGQGLEFLIYFQGNSAPDKSGLPSDRFSAERTGGSVSTLTIQRTQQEDSAVYLCASSHVRPQREAYEQYFGPGTRLTVT.

This chain links TRBV28 with TRBJ2-2; possibly TRBD2 for D (7 bases). Germline loops: CDR1 MDHEN, CDR2 SYDVKM. Trimming cost V 11 bases and J 6 bases, with 13 bases left between them. The CDR3 runs 12 residues. In DNA, the CDR3 is TGTGCCGGGGGCGGGAGAGCCGGGGAGCTGTTTTTT. Translated: CAGGGRAGELFF.

This clonotype occurred many times. J is TRBJ2-7 and V is TRBV12-3 or TRBV12-4; no definite D call. V lost 6 bases and J lost 3, with 6 bases in between. The CDR3 has 11 amino acids. The CDR3 DNA follows: TGTGCCAGCAGCTTTGACTACGAGCAGTACTTC. Encoded protein: CASSFDYEQYF.

The V gene is TRBV15, the J gene TRBJ1-5; 7 nucleotides agree with TRBD1. Germline V gene sequence: CDR1 LNHNV, CDR2 YYDKDF (reference sequence). CDR3 length: 15 residues. V shed 5 bases and J 6 bases; nucleotides not matched to a gene: 10. CDR3: CATSLARGVIQPQHF. Written as DNA, the CDR3 is TGTGCCACCAGCTTGGCCAGGGGGGTAATTCAGCCCCAGCATTTT.

This clonotype was seen more than once but under ten times. The chain carries TRBV9 and TRBJ2-1; D is perhaps TRBD1 or TRBD2 (6 bases each). Germline CDR1 SGDLS, CDR2 YYNGEE. The CDR3 contains 14 residues. Trimming took off 4 bases at V and 7 bases at J, with 15 bases between the two ends. CDR3 nucleotide sequence: TGTGCCAGCAGCCCCTTCGGAGGGGGAAATGAGCAGTTCTTC. Protein product: CASSPFGGGNEQFF.

The rearrangement joins TRBV7-2 to TRBJ2-1; 10 positions agree with TRBD2. V gave up 2 bases and J gave up 9 bases; unmatched junction bases: 10. Per the germline V gene, CDR1 is SGHTA and CDR2 is FQGNSA. The CDR3 consists of 16 residues. The CDR3 loop reads CASSLKSVLAGVEQFF. The CDR3 coding sequence is TGTGCCAGCAGCTTAAAGTCTGTTCTAGCGGGAGTTGAGCAGTTCTTC.

This sequence joins TRBV6-1 and TRBJ1-5; 9 positions agree with TRBD1. Germline loops: CDR1 MNHNS, CDR2 SASEGT. The CDR3 runs to 15 residues. After removal of 4 bases from V and 9 bases from J, the junction contained 10 bases not matched to a gene. This chain's CDR3 is CASSGTDRGDRPQHF. Here the CDR3 DNA reads TGTGCCAGCAGTGGAACTGACAGGGGGGATAGGCCCCAGCATTTT.

This clonotype has at least ten counts. The chain has TRBV3-1 and TRBJ2-3; D remains ambiguous. The CDR3 is 15 amino acids. V was cut by 4 bases and J by 1 base, with 12 bases left in between. CDR1 and CDR2 from the germline V gene are LGHDT and YNNKEL (reference sequence). CDR3 region: CASSLGRSRTDTQYF. CDR3 in DNA: TGTGCCAGCAGCCTCGGTCGGTCACGCACAGATACGCAGTATTTT.

This clonotype turned up a few times. The J gene is TRBJ1-3, the V gene TRBV6-1, with 8 bases identical to TRBD1. The CDR3 is 14 residues long. CDR1 and CDR2 (germline): MNHNS, SASEGT. V gave up 7 bases and J gave up 0 bases; unmatched junction bases: 2. Written as DNA, the CDR3 is TGTGCCAGCACAGGGGGCGTCTCTGGAAACACCATATATTTT. Translation gives CASTGGVSGNTIYF.

The CDR3 region has the DNA TGTGCCAGCAGTTACCTGACTAGCGGGAGGAACACCGGGGAGCTGTTTTTT. It translates to CASSYLTSGRNTGELFF. This chain links TRBV6-2 or TRBV6-3 with TRBJ2-2; the match to TRBD2 covers 12 bases. J gave up 1 base and V 2 bases, and 2 bases lay outside the gene matches. The CDR3 has 17 amino acids. Germline V gene data show CDR1 as MNHEY and CDR2 as SVGEGT.

The sample holds a few counts of this clonotype. This chain uses TRBV27 with TRBJ1-1, with no clear D. Trimming stripped 5 bases from V and 4 bases from J, with 17 bases between. In germline, CDR1 is MNHEY, CDR2 SMNVEV (reference sequence). The length of the CDR3 is 15 residues. In nucleotides, the CDR3 is TGTGCCAGCAGTCCGCGCCAGACCGGGAGCACTGAAGCTTTCTTT. It yields the protein CASSPRQTGSTEAFF.

The rearrangement links TRBV19 to TRBJ1-2, with TRBD1 matching 10 bases. This CDR3 has 14 residues. V was clipped by 6 bases and J by 7 bases; unmatched bases: 8. Per the germline V gene, CDR1 is LNHDA and CDR2 is SQIVND (reference sequence). The CDR3 loop reads CASRTGTGVFGYTF. In DNA, the CDR3 is TGTGCCAGTAGGACCGGGACAGGGGTCTTTGGCTACACCTTC.